The subject of this entry is one T cell receptor beta chain. Its recognized antigen is unknown. CDR1 and CDR2, per the germline V gene, are KGHDR and SFDVKD. From its cysteine to its phenylalanine, the CDR3 spans 15 amino acids. No nucleotide data were recorded. The library came from 5' RACE. The input for every TCR library was roughly 3,200 ng of total RNA. For each sample, cDNA synthesis was carried out in eight separate reactions using SMARTScribe reverse transcriptase. During cDNA synthesis, template switching introduced unique molecular identifiers that contained a 6-nucleotide sample barcode. Two nested PCRs of about 16 and 10 cycles amplified the TCRalpha and TCRbeta cDNA, and bead purification followed each PCR. Before amplification, the cDNA was treated with uracil DNA-glycosylase and purified using the QIAquick PCR purification kit. The second PCR added Illumina TruSeq-compatible adapters along with sample-specific barcodes. TapeStation and Qubit were used to check library quality and concentration, and roughly 4.8 ng of each library went into the pool. Pooled libraries were sequenced on an Illumina HiSeq2500 single-index Rapid Run with 2 x 100 bp reads and custom sequencing primers. In the paper's pipeline: MiGEC version 1.2.6 was used for UMI-based consensus assembly, which corrected PCR and sequencing errors. MiXCR version 2.1.1 was used to carry out V(D)J alignment, clonotype assembly and CDR3 extraction. To normalise gene usage, clonotype sharing and MAIT/NKT TCR abundance, the top 1000, 10 000 and 20 000 clonotypes in each sample were analysed. After downsampling to 27 000 UMIs, diversity was calculated as the inverse Simpson index using the vegan R package. Paired Mann-Whitney U tests were applied to discordant twin pairs, and Benjamini-Hochberg correction was used for multiple testing. With the reads reprocessed by TCRdb, a single entry stands for each CDR3 protein sequence and no DNA is reported. The V and J calls and clone size are TCRdb's, not the authors'. This sample's table carries some 100,000 distinct CDR3 sequences. Over 10% of the sample is taken by the ten largest.

These data originate in a study of monozygotic twins with inflammatory bowel disease (dated by TCRdb to the late 2010s). Background for the entire study: The complete study included roughly 30 monozygotic twin pairs: 19 IBD-discordant Danish pairs and nine German pairs, of which four were IBD-concordant and five were IBD-discordant. Disease-associated traits were sought mainly through comparisons between IBD patients and their genetically identical healthy co-twins within discordant pairs. Each individual had, on average, about 151 000 unique TCRalpha sequences and 181 000 unique TCRbeta sequences available for analysis.

What the work shows at the level of the full study, not this receptor alone: Repertoire similarity did not differ between concordant and discordant twins, possibly due to limited statistical power. The analysis was unable to tell apart different T cell subtypes. IBD patients had lower TCRbeta repertoire diversity, measured by the inverse Simpson index, than their healthy co-twins. IBD patients shared fewer clonotypes with other individuals than healthy twins did, most markedly in patients showing signs of disease activity. The results gave no support for a single strong signal or clonotype linked to IBD. Because patients received different immunosuppressive treatments, the repertoires may have picked up extra background noise and variability between individuals.

From each donor, an approximately 2.3 ml peripheral blood sample was collected into PAXgene tubes and kept at -80 degrees C. Without any T cell sorting, total RNA was extracted from whole blood using the PAXgene blood miRNA kit on an automated QIAcube. Peripheral blood from monozygotic twin pairs who were concordant or discordant for inflammatory bowel disease underwent deep TCRalpha and TCRbeta repertoire profiling using unique molecular barcoding. Smoking habits were recorded for all twin pairs, and individuals were classified as current, former or never smokers. The TCR sequence derives from a human donor with ulcerative colitis or Crohn's disease, or a healthy co-twin of an affected twin (not recorded which). The sequence is built from TRBV24-1 and TRBJ2-3; TCRdb gives TRBD1 as the D gene, but with no DNA this cannot be confirmed. Specimen: blood. The CDR3 has the sequence CATQQGQGRADTQYF.